This note documents a single T cell receptor beta chain sequence. With no exception, relapse followed autologous stem cell transplantation in all patients, and brentuximab vedotin exposure varied. The data were produced by immunoSEQ multiplex PCR, yet TCRdb's version contains in-frame clones alone and is incomplete. The table records about 97,000 clones, over 80% of them present only once. Per the germline V gene, CDR1 is SNHLY and CDR2 is FYNNEI. V gave up 0 bases and J gave up 8 bases; unmatched junction bases: 7. CDR3 size: 14 residues. This sample stems from a study of PD-1 blockade in classical Hodgkin lymphoma.

This sequence was found in a human donor with classical Hodgkin lymphoma. The chain joins TRBV2 to TRBJ2-7; 7 bases line up with TRBD2. This specimen was peripheral blood mononuclear cells (PBMCs), taken at baseline. The DNA for the CDR3 is TGTGCCAGCAGTGAAGCGGTAGGGAGGGCCAAGCAGTACTTC. Amino acids: CASSEAVGRAKQYF. Full variable domain (missing parts from reference TRBV2 and TRBJ2-7): EPEVTQTPSHQVTQMGQEVILRCVPISNHLYFYWYRQILGQKVEFLVSFYNNEISEKSEIFDDQFSVERPDGSNFTLKIRSTKLEDSAMYFCASSEAVGRAKQYFGPGTRLTVT.